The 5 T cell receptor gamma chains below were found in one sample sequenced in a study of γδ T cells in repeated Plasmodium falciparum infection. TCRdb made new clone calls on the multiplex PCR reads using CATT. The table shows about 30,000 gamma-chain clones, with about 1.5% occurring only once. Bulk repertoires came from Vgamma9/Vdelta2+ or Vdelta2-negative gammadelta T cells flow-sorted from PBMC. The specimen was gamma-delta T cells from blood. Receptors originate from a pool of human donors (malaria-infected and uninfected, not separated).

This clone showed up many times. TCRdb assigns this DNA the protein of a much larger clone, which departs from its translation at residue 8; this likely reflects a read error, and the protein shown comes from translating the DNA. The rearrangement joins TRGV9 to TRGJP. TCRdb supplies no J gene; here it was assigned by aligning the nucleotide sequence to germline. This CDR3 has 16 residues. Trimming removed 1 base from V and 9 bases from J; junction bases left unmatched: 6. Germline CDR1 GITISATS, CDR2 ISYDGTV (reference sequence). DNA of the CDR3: TGTGCCTTGTGGGAGGTCGACGGGTTGGGCAAAAAAATCAAGGTATTT. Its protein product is CALWEVDGLGKKIKVF.

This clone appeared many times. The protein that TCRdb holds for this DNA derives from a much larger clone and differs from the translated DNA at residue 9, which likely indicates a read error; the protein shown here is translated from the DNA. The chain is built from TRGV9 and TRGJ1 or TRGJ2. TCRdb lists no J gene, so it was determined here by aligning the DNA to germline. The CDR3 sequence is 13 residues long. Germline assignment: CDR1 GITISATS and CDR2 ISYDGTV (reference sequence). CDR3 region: CALWEPPYHKKLF. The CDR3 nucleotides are TGTGCCTTGTGGGAGCCCCCTTATCATAAGAAACTCTTT.

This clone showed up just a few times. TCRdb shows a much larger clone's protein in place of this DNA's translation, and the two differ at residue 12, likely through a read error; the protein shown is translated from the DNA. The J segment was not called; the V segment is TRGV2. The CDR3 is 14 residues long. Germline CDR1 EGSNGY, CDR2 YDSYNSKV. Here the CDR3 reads CATWDGRVSYKELF. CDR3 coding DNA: TGTGCCACCTGGGACGGGCGGGTTTCTTATAAGGAACTCTTT.

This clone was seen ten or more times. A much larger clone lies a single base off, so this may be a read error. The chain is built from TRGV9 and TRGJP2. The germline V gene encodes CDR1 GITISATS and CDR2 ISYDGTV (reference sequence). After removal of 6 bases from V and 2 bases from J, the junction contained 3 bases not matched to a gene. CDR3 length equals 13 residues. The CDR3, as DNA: TGTGCCTTGTGGAGGAGTAGTGATTGGATCAAGACGTTT. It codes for CALWRSSDWIKTF.

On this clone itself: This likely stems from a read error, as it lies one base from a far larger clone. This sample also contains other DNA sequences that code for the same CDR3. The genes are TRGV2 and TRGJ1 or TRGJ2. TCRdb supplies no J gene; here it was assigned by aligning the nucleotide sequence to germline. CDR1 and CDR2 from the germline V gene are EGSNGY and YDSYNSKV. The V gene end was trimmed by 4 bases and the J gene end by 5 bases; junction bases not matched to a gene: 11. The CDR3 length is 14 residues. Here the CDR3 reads CATWDGLVDYKKLF. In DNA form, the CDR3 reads TGTGCCACCTGGGATGGGCTCGTCGATTATAAGAAACTCTTT.